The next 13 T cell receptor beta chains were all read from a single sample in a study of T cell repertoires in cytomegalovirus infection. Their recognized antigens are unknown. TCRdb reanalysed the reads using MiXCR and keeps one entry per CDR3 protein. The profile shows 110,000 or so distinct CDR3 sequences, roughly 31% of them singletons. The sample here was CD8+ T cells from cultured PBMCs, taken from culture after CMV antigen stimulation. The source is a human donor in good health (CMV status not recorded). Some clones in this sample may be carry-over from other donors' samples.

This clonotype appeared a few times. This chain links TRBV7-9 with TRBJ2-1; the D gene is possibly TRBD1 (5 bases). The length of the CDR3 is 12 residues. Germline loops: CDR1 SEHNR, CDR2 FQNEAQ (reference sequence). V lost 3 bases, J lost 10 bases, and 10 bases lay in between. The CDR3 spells CASSFDSREQFF. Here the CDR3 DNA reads TGTGCCAGCAGCTTTGACAGTAGAGAGCAGTTCTTC.

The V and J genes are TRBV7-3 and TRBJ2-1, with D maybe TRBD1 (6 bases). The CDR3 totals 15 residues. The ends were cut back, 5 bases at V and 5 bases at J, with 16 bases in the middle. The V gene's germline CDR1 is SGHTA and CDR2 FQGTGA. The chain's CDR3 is CASSPDGTSHNEQFF. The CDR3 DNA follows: TGTGCCAGCAGCCCCGACGGGACATCCCACAATGAGCAGTTCTTC.

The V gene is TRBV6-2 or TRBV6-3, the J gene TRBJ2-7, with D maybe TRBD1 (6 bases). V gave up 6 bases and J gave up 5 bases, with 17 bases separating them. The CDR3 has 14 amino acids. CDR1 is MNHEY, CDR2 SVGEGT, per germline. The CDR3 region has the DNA TGTGCCAGCAGCTTACTTGGACAGCTCCACGAGCAGTACTTC. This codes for CASSLLGQLHEQYF.

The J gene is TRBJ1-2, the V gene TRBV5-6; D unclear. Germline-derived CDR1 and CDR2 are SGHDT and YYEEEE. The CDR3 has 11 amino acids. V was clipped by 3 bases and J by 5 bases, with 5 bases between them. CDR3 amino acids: CASSWGYGYTF. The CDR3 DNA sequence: TGTGCCAGCAGCTGGGGATATGGCTACACCTTC.

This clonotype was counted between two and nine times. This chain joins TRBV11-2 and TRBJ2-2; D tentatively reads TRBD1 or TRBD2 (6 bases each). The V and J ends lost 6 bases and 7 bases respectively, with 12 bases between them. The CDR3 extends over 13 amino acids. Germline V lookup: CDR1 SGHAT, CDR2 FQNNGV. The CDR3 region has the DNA TGTGCCAGCAGTTACGGGGGCATCGGGGAGCTGTTTTTT. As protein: CASSYGGIGELFF.

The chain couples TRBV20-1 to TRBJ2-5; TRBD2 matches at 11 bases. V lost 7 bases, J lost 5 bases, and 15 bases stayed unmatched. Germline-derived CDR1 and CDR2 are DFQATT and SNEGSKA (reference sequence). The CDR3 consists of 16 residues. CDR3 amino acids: CSVTGSGGALIETQYF. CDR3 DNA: TGCAGTGTTACGGGTAGCGGGGGGGCTCTGATTGAGACCCAGTACTTC.

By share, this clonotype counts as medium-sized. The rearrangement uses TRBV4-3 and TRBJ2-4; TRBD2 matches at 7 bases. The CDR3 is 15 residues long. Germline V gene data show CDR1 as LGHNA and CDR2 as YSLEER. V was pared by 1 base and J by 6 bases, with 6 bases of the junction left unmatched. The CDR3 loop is CASSQGLANGNIQYF. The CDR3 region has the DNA TGCGCCAGCAGCCAAGGACTAGCTAATGGAAACATTCAGTACTTC.

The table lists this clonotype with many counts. CDR3 nucleotide sequence: TGTGCCAGCAGCTTAGCGATTGCGGGGGAACCGTTTTGGCAGTACTTC. Translating it yields CASSLAIAGEPFWQYF. This chain uses TRBV7-9 with TRBJ2-7, with TRBD2 matching over 7 bases. Trimming at V came to 0 bases and at J to 9 bases, leaving 14 bases not matched to a gene. The CDR3 has 16 residues. In germline, CDR1 is SEHNR, CDR2 FQNEAQ (reference sequence).

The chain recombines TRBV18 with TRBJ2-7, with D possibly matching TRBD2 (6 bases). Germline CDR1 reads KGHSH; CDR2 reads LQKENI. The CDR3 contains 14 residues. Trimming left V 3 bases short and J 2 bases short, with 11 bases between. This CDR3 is CASSPSGAPYEQYF. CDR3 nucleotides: TGTGCCAGCTCACCGTCGGGAGCACCCTACGAGCAGTACTTC.

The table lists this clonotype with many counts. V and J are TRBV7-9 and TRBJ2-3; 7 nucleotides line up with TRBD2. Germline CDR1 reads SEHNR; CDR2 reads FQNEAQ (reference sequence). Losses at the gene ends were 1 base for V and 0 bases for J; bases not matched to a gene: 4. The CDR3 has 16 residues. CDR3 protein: CASSLEPSGSTDTQYF. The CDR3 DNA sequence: TGTGCCAGCAGCTTAGAGCCTAGCGGTAGCACAGATACGCAGTATTTT.

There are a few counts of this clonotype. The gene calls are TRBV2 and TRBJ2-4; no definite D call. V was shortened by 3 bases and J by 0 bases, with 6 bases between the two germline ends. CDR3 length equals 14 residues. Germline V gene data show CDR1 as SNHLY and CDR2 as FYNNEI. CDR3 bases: TGTGCCAGCAGTGAGCGGACAGCCAAAAACATTCAGTACTTC. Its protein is CASSERTAKNIQYF.

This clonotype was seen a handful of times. CDR3 sequence (DNA): TGCGCCAGCAGCCAAGTCGAGAACTCCTACAATGAGCAGTTCTTC. Its protein is CASSQVENSYNEQFF. This sequence joins TRBV4-1 and TRBJ2-1; D not resolved. Germline assignment: CDR1 MGHRA and CDR2 YSYEKL. The CDR3 loop spans 15 amino acids. Trimming removed 1 base at V and 0 bases at J, with 7 bases between.

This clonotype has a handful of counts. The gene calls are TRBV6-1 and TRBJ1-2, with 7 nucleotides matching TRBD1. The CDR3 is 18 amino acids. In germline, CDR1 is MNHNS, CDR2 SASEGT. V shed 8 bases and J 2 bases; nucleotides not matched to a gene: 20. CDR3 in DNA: TGTGCCAGCCAAACCGGCCGGGACAGCTCGATGAAGAACTATGGCTACACCTTC. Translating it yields CASQTGRDSSMKNYGYTF.